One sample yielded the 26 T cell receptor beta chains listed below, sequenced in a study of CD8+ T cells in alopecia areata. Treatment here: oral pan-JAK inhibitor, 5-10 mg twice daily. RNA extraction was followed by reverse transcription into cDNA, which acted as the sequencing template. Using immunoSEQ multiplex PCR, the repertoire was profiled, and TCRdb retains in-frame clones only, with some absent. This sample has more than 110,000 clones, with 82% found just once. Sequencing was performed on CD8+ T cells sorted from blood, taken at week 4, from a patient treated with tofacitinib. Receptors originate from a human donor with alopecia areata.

The CDR3 region is CASSTGSFEQYF. DNA of the CDR3: TGTGCCAGCAGTACAGGGAGTTTTGAGCAGTACTTC. The chain recombines TRBV6-8 with TRBJ2-7, with D perhaps matching TRBD1 (6 bases). Germline loops: CDR1 MNHGY, CDR2 SAAAGT. With 5 bases removed from V and 7 bases from J, the gap between germline ends came to 12 bases. The CDR3 spans 12 residues.

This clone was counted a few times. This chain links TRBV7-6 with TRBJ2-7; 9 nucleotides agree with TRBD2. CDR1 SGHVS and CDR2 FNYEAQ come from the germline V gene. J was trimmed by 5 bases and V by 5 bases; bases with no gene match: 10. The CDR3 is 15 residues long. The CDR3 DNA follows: TGTGCCAGCAGCCTCAGGAGCGGGGGGTCCGACGAGCAGTACTTC. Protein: CASSLRSGGSDEQYF.

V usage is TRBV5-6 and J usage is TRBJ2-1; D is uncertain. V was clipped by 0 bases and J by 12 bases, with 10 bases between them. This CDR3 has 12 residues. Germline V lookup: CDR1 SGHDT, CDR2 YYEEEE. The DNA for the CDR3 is TGTGCCAGCAGCTTGGGGGGTGTCCGGCAGTTCTTC. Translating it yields CASSLGGVRQFF.

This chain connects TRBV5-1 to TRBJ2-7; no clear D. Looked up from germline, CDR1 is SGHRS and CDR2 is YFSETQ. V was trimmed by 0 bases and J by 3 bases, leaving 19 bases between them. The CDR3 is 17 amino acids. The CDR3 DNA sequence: TGCGCCAGCAGCTTGGTGGACGGAAGGGCTCTTGGCTACGAGCAGTACTTC. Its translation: CASSLVDGRALGYEQYF.

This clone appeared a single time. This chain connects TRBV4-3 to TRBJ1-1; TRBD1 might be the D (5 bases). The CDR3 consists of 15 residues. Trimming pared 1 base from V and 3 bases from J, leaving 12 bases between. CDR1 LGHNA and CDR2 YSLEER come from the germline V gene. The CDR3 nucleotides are TGCGCCAGCAGCCAAGGCGAATTGGGGGACACTGAAGCTTTCTTT. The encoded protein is CASSQGELGDTEAFF.

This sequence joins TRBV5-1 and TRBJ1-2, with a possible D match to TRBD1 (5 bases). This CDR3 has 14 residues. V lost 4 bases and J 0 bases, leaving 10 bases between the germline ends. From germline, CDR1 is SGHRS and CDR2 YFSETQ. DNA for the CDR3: TGCGCCAGCAGCGCGGCAGGGACTAACTATGGCTACACCTTC. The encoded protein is CASSAAGTNYGYTF. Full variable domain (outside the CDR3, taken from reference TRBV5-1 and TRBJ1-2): KAGVTQTPRYLIKTRGQQVTLSCSPISGHRSVSWYQQTPGQGLQFLFEYFSETQRNKGNFPGRFSGRQFSNSRSEMNVSTLELGDSALYLCASSAAGTNYGYTFGSGTRLTVV.

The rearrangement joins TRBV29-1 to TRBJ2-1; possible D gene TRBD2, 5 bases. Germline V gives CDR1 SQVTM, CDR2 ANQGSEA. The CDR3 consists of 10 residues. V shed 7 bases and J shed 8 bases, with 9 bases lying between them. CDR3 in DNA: TGCAGCGGGGAGTACGATGAGCAGTTCTTC. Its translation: CSGEYDEQFF.

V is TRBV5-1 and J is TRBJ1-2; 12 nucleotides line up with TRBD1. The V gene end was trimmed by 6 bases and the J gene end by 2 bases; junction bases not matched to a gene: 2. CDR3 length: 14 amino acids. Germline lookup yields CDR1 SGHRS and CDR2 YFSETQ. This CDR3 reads CASTGTGGNYGYTF. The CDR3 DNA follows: TGCGCCAGCACCGGGACAGGGGGCAACTATGGCTACACCTTC.

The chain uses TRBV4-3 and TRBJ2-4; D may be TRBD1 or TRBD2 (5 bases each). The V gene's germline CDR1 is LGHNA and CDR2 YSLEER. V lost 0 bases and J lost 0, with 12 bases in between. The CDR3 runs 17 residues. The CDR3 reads CASSQDHRGLAKNIQYF. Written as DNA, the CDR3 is TGCGCCAGCAGCCAAGATCATCGGGGCCTAGCCAAAAACATTCAGTACTTC.

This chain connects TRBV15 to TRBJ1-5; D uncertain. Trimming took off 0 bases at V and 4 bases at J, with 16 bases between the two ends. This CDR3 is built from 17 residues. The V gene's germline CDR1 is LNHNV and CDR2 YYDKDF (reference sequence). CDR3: CATSRDQEKSRNQPQHF. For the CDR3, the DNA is TGTGCCACCAGCAGAGATCAAGAGAAAAGTCGAAATCAGCCCCAGCATTTT.

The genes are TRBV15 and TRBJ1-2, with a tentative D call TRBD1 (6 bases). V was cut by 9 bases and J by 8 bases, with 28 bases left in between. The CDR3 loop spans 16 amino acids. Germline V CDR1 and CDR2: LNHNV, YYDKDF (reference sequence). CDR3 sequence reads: CATTFGGVQGSGGYTF. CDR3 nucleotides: TGTGCCACGACATTCGGAGGAGTACAGGGATCGGGCGGCTACACCTTC.

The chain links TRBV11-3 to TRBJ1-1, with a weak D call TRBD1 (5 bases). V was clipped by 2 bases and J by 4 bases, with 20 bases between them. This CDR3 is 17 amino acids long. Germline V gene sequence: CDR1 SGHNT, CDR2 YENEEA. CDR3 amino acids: CASSLYGATRRGTEAFF. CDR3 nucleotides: TGTGCCAGCAGCTTATATGGGGCCACCCGTCGGGGCACTGAAGCTTTCTTT.

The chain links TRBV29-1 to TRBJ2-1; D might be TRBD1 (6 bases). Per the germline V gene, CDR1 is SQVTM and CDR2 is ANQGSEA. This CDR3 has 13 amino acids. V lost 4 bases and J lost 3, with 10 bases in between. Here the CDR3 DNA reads TGCAGCGTTGGGACAGTCCTCTACAATGAGCAGTTCTTC. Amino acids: CSVGTVLYNEQFF.

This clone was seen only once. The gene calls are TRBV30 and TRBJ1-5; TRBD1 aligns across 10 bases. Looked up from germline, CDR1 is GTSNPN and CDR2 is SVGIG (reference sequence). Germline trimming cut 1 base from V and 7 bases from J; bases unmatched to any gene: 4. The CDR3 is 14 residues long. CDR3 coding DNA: TGTGCCTGGAGTGAGGGACAGGGGACCCAGCCCCAGCATTTT. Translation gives CAWSEGQGTQPQHF.

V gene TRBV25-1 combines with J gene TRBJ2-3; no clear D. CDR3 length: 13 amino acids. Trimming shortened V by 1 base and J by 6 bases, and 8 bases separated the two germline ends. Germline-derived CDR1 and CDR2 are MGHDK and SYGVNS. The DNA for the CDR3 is TGTGCCAGCAGTGAATTAAGGGTTGATACGCAGTATTTT. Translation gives CASSELRVDTQYF.

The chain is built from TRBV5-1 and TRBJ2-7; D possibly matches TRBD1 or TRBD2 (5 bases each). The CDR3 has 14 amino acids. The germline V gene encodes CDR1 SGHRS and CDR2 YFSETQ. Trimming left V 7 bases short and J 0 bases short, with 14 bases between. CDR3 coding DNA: TGCGCCAGCGCAACTAGTGGGACCTCCTACGAGCAGTACTTC. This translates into CASATSGTSYEQYF.

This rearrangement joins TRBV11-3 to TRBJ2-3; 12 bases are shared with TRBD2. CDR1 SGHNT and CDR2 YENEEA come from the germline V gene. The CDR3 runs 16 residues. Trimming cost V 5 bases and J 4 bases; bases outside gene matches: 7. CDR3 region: CASSDGLAGFADTQYF. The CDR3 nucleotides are TGTGCCAGCAGCGACGGACTAGCGGGGTTCGCAGATACGCAGTATTTT.

CDR3 DNA: TGTGCCAGCAGCTTAGCGAGGGTCAGCGGGCAGTTCTTC. It is translated as CASSLARVSGQFF. The chain joins TRBV7-8 to TRBJ2-1; TRBD2 is a possible D gene (5 bases). Between the trimmed V and J ends, which lost 0 bases and 12 bases, there was a span of 12 bases. Germline values: CDR1 SGHVS, CDR2 FQNEAQ. This CDR3 is built from 13 residues.

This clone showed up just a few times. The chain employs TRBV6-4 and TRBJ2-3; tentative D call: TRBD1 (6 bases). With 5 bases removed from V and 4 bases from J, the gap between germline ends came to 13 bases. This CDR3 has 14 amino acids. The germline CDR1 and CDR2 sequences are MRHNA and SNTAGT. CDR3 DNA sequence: TGTGCCAGCAGTCCGACAGGCGAGTCAGATACGCAGTATTTT. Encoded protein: CASSPTGESDTQYF.

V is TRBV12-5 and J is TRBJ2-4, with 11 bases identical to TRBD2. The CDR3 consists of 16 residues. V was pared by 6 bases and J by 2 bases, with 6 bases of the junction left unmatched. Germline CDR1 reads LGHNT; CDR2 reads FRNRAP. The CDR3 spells CASGILAGGSKNIQYF. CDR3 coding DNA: TGTGCTAGTGGCATCCTAGCGGGGGGTTCCAAAAACATTCAGTACTTC. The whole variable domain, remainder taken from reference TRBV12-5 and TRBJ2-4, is DARVTQTPRHKVTEMGQEVTMRCQPILGHNTVFWYRQTMMQGLELLAYFRNRAPLDDSGMPKDRFSAEMPDATLATLKIQPSEPRDSAVYFCASGILAGGSKNIQYFGAGTRLSVL.

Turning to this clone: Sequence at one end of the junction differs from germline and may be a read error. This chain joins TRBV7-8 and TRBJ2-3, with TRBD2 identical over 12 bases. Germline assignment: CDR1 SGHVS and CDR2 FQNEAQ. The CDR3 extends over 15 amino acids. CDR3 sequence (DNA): TGTGCCAGCAGCCTCGGACTAGCGGGACAAGTCCCAACAGATTTT. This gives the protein CASSLGLAGQVPTDF.

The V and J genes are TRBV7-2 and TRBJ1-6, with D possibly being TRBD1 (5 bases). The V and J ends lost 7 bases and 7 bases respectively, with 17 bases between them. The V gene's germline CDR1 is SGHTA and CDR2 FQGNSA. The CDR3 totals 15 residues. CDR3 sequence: CASNPTVGENSPLHF. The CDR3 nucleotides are TGTGCCAGCAACCCGACGGTGGGGGAGAATTCACCCCTCCACTTT. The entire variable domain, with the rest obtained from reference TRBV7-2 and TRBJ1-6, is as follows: GAGVSQSPSNKVTEKGKDVELRCDPISGHTALYWYRQSLGQGLEFLIYFQGNSAPDKSGLPSDRFSAERTGGSVSTLTIQRTQQEDSAVYLCASNPTVGENSPLHFGNGTRLTVT.

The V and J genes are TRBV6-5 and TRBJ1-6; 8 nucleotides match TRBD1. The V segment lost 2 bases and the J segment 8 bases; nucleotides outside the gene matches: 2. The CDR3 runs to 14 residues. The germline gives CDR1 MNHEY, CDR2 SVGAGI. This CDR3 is CASSYGQGDSPLHF. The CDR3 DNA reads TGTGCCAGCAGTTACGGACAGGGTGATTCACCCCTCCACTTT.

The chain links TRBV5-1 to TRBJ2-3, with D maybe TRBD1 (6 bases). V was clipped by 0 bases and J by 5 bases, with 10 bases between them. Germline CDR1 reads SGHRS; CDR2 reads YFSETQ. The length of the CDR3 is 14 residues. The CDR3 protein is CASSLVGAVDTQYF. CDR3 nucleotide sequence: TGCGCCAGCAGCTTGGTGGGGGCGGTAGATACGCAGTATTTT.

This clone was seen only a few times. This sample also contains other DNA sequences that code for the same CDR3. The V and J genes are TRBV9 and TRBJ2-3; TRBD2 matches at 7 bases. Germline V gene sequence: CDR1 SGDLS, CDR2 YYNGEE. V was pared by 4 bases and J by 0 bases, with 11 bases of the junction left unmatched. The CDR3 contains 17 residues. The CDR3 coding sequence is TGTGCCAGCAGCCTTTATGCTGCGGGGGATAGCACAGATACGCAGTATTTT. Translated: CASSLYAAGDSTDTQYF. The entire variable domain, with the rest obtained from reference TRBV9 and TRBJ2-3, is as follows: DSGVTQTPKHLITATGQRVTLRCSPRSGDLSVYWYQQSLDQGLQFLIQYYNGEERAKGNILERFSAQQFPDLHSELNLSSLELGDSALYFCASSLYAAGDSTDTQYFGPGTRLTVL.

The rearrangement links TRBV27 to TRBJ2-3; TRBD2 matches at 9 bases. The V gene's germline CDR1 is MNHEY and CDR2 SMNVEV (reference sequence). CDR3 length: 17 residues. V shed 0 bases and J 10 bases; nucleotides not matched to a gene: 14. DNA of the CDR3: TGTGCCAGCAGTTTATCGACTAGCGGACCTCCCCGGGATGCGCAGTATTTT. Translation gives CASSLSTSGPPRDAQYF.